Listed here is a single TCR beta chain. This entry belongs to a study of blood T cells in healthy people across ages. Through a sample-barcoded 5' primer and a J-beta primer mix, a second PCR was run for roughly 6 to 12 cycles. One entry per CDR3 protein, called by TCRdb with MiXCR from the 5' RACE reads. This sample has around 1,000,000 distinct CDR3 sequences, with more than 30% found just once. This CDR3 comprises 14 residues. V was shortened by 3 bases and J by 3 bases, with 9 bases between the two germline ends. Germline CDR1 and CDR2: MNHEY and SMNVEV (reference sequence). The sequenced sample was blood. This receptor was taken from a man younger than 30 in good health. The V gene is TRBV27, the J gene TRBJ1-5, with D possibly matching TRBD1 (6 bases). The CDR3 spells CASSFQGPNQPQHF. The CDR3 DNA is TGTGCCAGCAGTTTCCAGGGGCCCAATCAGCCCCAGCATTTT.